The sequence of this TCR beta chain was determined in a study of cytomegalovirus exposure and HLA in healthy donors. Study as a whole: Of roughly 360 genotyped donors, more than 75% grouped in the Caucasian-associated ancestry cluster. Overall study findings and caveats: Most subjects' HLA-A and HLA-B alleles were reportedly predicted from TCR beta sequences. Researchers catalogued roughly 170 TCR beta chains as cytomegalovirus-associated. There were reportedly fewer N-insertions in an Asian-associated ancestry cluster than the roughly 670-donor mean, in a later analysis.

Germline CDR1 is SEHNR and CDR2 is FQNEAQ (reference sequence). The CDR3 runs 18 residues. V was pared by 0 bases and J by 4 bases, with 13 bases of the junction left unmatched. Concerning this clone: Its specificity is not known.

Both 60 Vbeta primers and 13 Jbeta primers went into the PCR. Only in-frame clones appear in the TCRdb table, and some are missing; sequencing was by immunoSEQ multiplex PCR. The sample records under 250,000 clones, about 85% being singletons. The chain uses TRBV7-9 and TRBJ1-2, with TRBD1 matching 8 bases. Sequenced: PBMCs. The clonotype comes from a girl aged 2 to 10 in good health and CMV-seronegative. The CDR3 reads CASSLALKLRDRSYGYTF. The CDR3 DNA reads as TGTGCCAGCAGCTTAGCGTTAAAGCTACGGGACAGGTCCTATGGCTACACCTTC.